These T cell receptor beta chains were read from a single sample in a study of blood T cell repertoires in COVID-19. The protocol was immunoSEQ multiplex PCR, while the TCRdb copy is restricted to in-frame clones and leaves out a portion. The sample shows 300,000 to 400,000 clones, more than 70% of them seen only once. Sequenced sample: peripheral blood. The source of these receptors is a man aged 30-40 years with active or convalescent COVID-19. The CDR3 runs from the conserved cysteine through the conserved F or W. A D gene is named only where the DNA matches it firmly.

>-|TRBJ1-5|TRBV28
CASSSGLREHQPQHF
TGTGCCAGCAGTTCCGGACTGAGGGAACATCAGCCCCAGCATTTT
>TRBD2|TRBJ2-3|TRBV10-3
CAIKLSGYTDTQYF
TGTGCCATCAAACTTAGCGGGTACACAGATACGCAGTATTTT
>-|TRBJ1-2|TRBV18
CASSPGDYGYTF
TGTGCCAGCTCACCCGGGGATTATGGCTACACCTTC
>TRBD1|TRBJ2-7|TRBV11-2
CASSPDRELSYEQYF
TGTGCCAGCAGCCCGGACAGGGAGTTGTCCTACGAGCAGTACTTC
>-|TRBJ1-6|TRBV3-1/TRBV3-2
CASSQDSVLGRNRDNSPLHF
TGTGCCAGCAGCCAAGATTCGGTATTAGGGCGAAACAGGGATAATTCACCCCTCCACTTT
>TRBD2|TRBJ2-2|TRBV7-2
CASSLAPASGAGELFF
TGTGCCAGCAGCTTAGCCCCGGCTAGCGGAGCCGGGGAGCTGTTTTTT
>-|TRBJ1-6|TRBV3-1/TRBV3-2
CASSQDWGRSPLHF
TGTGCCAGCAGCCAAGACTGGGGGCGGTCACCCCTCCACTTT
>TRBD1|TRBJ2-1|TRBV29-1
CSVKDRVNYNEQFF
TGCAGCGTTAAAGACAGGGTTAATTACAATGAGCAGTTCTTC
>-|TRBJ1-6|TRBV30
CAWRARIYNSPLHF
TGTGCCTGGAGGGCCAGAATCTATAATTCACCCCTCCACTTT
>-|TRBJ1-1|TRBV4-3
CASRPRRGNTEAFF
TGCGCCAGCAGGCCGAGGCGGGGTAACACTGAAGCTTTCTTT
>-|TRBJ1-1|TRBV18
CASSPLQENTEAFF
TGTGCCAGCTCACCCTTACAGGAGAACACTGAAGCTTTCTTT
>-|TRBJ1-1|TRBV19
CFPRQANTEAFF
TGTTTCCCACGACAGGCGAACACTGAAGCTTTCTTT
>TRBD1|TRBJ1-1|TRBV19
CASRDNRGVSTEAFF
TGTGCCAGTAGAGACAACAGGGGAGTAAGCACTGAAGCTTTCTTT
>-|TRBJ2-3|TRBV7-2
CASSGGMADTQYF
TGTGCCAGCAGCGGGGGGATGGCAGATACGCAGTATTTT
>-|TRBJ2-7|TRBV27
CASSLRMGLPGKQYF
TGTGCCAGCAGTTTAAGAATGGGACTCCCCGGGAAGCAGTACTTC
>-|TRBJ1-1|TRBV30
CAWSGQVGAEAFF
TGTGCCTGGAGTGGTCAGGTGGGCGCTGAAGCTTTCTTT
>TRBD2|TRBJ2-5|TRBV7-2
CASSLSGRASETQYF
TGTGCCAGCAGCTTAAGTGGGAGGGCCTCGGAGACCCAGTACTTC
>TRBD1|TRBJ1-4|TRBV9
CASTLGTGDEKLFF
TGTGCCAGCACCCTAGGGACAGGGGACGAAAAACTGTTTTTT
>-|TRBJ1-4|TRBV28
CASSLGGGATNEKLFF
TGTGCCAGCAGTTTAGGTGGGGGGGCAACTAATGAAAAACTGTTTTTT
>-|TRBJ2-2|TRBV9
CASSLGNTGELFF
TGTGCCAGCAGTCTAGGGAACACCGGGGAGCTGTTTTTT
>TRBD2|TRBJ2-1|TRBV6-5
CASSSVLAGVNEQFF
TGTGCCAGCAGTTCGGTACTAGCGGGGGTCAATGAGCAGTTCTTC
>-|TRBJ2-5|TRBV5-5
CASSYQPGGSETQYF
TGTGCCAGCAGCTACCAACCTGGGGGGTCGGAGACCCAGTACTTC
>TRBD1|TRBJ2-2|TRBV9
CASSDRDRLTGELFF
TGTGCCAGCAGCGACCGGGACAGACTTACCGGGGAGCTGTTTTTT
>-|TRBJ1-2|TRBV7-3
CASSPGRDYGYTF
TGTGCCAGCAGCCCTGGGCGGGACTATGGCTACACCTTC
>TRBD2|TRBJ2-3|TRBV3-1/TRBV3-2
CASSSLAGRGTDTQYF
TGTGCCAGCAGCTCCCTAGCGGGGAGGGGCACAGATACGCAGTATTTT